The present T cell receptor (beta chain) was sequenced within a study of human versus mouse CDR3 diversity and MHC coevolution. The CDR3 loop spans 15 amino acids. The germline V and J ends were trimmed by 6 bases and 12 bases, with 24 bases remaining between them. Germline CDR1 and CDR2: MNHEY and SVGAGI. Measured with immunoSEQ multiplex PCR; TCRdb has only the in-frame clones, and not every one. In the table there are about 60,000 clones, just under 95% of which are singletons. The chain joins TRBV6-5 to TRBJ2-1; TRBD2 is a possible D gene (6 bases). This receptor was obtained from a person in their sixties in good health. The specimen was naive CD4+ T cells from blood. Subset described: CD45RO-negative CD62L-positive naive CD4 T cells. The CDR3 sequence: CASRLPGTDFEVQFF. CDR3 sequence (DNA): TGTGCCAGCAGATTACCCGGGACTGATTTTGAGGTGCAGTTCTTC.